This record covers a single T cell receptor (beta chain). This entry comes from a study of blood T cell repertoires in COVID-19. The CDR3 totals 13 residues. Deletions cut 3 bases from V and 3 bases from J, with 8 bases between. Per germline, CDR1 LNHDA and CDR2 SQIVND (reference sequence). TCRdb's table, derived via immunoSEQ multiplex PCR, lists solely in-frame clones and lacks some. The sample lists more than 50,000 clones; around 87% were seen once. The chain uses TRBV19 and TRBJ2-5, with TRBD1 as a possible D gene (5 bases). This receptor was taken from a man aged 55 to 70 with active COVID-19. The sequenced sample was peripheral blood. The CDR3 nucleotides are TGTGCCAGTAGTATGATCAGGGAAGAGACCCAGTACTTC. Translation: CASSMIREETQYF.